The entry that follows covers one T cell receptor beta chain sequence. No antigen is known for it. Data came from immunoSEQ multiplex PCR; TCRdb stores just in-frame clones and leaves some out. The sample contains about 1 million clones, 75% to 85% of which appear only once. This sample was included in a study of shared clonotypes between healthy human individuals. The ends were cut back, 5 bases at V and 7 bases at J, with 18 bases in the middle. The germline V gene has CDR1 MDHEN and CDR2 SYDVKM. CDR3 length: 15 residues. General study findings and limits: Relative to clonotypes present in all four donors, those not shared had lower generation probabilities. Limited genetic and exposure-history diversity came from having few donors.

The donors were adults (healthy and HIV-negative) with no recent acute infections or vaccinations. The split of CD4+ cells yielded CD45RA+ naive and CD45RA-negative memory subsets. The sequence came from a man younger than 30 in good health. Some clones in this sample may be carry-over from other donors' samples. Sequenced input: memory CD4+ T cells from PBMCs. The subset was: CD45RA-negative fraction. The chain links TRBV28 to TRBJ2-1; D may be TRBD2 (6 bases). The CDR3 DNA follows: TGTGCCAGCAGTCCCCAAGGGACTTGGATGAATGAGCAGTTCTTC. It is translated as CASSPQGTWMNEQFF.